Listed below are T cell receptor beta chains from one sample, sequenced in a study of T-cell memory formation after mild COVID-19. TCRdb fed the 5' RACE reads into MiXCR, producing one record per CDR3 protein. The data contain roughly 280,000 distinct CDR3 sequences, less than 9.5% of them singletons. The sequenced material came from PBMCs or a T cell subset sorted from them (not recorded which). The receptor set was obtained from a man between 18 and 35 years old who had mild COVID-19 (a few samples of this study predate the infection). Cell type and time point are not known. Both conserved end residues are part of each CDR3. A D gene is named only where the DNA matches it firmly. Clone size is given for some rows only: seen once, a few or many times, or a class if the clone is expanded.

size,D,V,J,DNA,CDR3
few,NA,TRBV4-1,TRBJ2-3,TGCGCCAGCAGCCAAGTTAGGAGCGGGAGCACAGATACGCAGTATTTT,CASSQVRSGSTDTQYF
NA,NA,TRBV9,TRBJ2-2,TGTGCCAGCAGCGTAGGGGACTTGAGGGGGGAGCTGTTTTTT,CASSVGDLRGELFF
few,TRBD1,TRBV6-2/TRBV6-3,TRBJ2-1,TGTGCCAGCACCCCCGGGACAGCCCTAGGGAATGAGCAGTTCTTC,CASTPGTALGNEQFF
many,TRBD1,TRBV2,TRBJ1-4,TGTGCCAGCACCGGGACAGGCAATGAAAAACTGTTTTTT,CASTGTGNEKLFF
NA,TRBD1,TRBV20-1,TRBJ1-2,TGCAGTGCTAGGGACAGGGTCAAAAATGGCTACACCTTC,CSARDRVKNGYTF
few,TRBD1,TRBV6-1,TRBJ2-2,TGTGCCAACGGACAGGGGGCCGGGGAGCTGTTTTTT,CANGQGAGELFF
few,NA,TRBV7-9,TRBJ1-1,TGTGCCAGCAGCTTACTCGAAGCTTTCTTT,CASSLLEAFF
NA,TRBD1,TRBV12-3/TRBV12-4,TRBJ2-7,TGTGCCAGCAGTTTTCAGGGGGCTGCGGTCGAGCAGTACTTC,CASSFQGAAVEQYF
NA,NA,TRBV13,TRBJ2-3,TGTGCCGGGCGCGGTTCCACAGATACGCAGTATTTT,CAGRGSTDTQYF
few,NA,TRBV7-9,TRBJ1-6,TGTGCCAGTGGCAGGACGCTGAATTCACCCCTCCACTTT,CASGRTLNSPLHF
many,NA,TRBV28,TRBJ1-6,TGTGCCAGCAGCCCAGAGCCCGGGGGAGCTTCACCCCTCCACTTT,CASSPEPGGASPLHF